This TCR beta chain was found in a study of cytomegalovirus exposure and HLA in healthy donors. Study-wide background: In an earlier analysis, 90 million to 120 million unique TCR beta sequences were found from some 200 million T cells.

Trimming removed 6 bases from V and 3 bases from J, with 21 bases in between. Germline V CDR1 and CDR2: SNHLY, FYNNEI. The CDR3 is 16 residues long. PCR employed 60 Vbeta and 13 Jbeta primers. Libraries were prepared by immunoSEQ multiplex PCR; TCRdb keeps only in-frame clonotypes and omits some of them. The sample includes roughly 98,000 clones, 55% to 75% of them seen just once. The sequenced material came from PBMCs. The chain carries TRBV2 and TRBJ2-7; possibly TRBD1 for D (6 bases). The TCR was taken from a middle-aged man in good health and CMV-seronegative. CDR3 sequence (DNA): TGTGCCAGCAGGGGACCGACCGGGACAAATCGCTACGAGCAGTACTTC. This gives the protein CASRGPTGTNRYEQYF. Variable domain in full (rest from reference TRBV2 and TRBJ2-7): EPEVTQTPSHQVTQMGQEVILRCVPISNHLYFYWYRQILGQKVEFLVSFYNNEISEKSEIFDDQFSVERPDGSNFTLKIRSTKLEDSAMYFCASRGPTGTNRYEQYFGPGTRLTVT.